The 22 T cell receptor beta chains in this list originate from one sample, sequenced in a study of OX40 agonist ivuxolimab in advanced cancers. Receptor libraries were prepared by the immunoSEQ multiplex PCR assay. This immuneACCESS table, as held by TCRdb, lists in-frame sequences with V and J called but not all clones. Of the missing ones, under half trace to an unresolved V gene in checked studies; the others have no known cause. Recorded for this sample are about 61,000 clones; about 86% of them occurred a single time. Clones ranked in the top ten supply roughly 1.1% of the sample. The sequencing used CD4+ or CD8+ T cells sorted from blood, collected in a trial of the OX40 agonist ivuxolimab. All receptors come from an adult with an advanced solid tumor such as melanoma, head and neck, liver or kidney cancer.

This clone has more than one count but fewer than ten. The V and J genes are TRBV6-5 and TRBJ2-7; 8 nucleotides line up with TRBD1. The germline CDR1 and CDR2 sequences are MNHEY and SVGAGI. CDR3 length: 15 amino acids. The junction had 12 bases not matched to a gene; V was cut back by 6 bases and J by 5 bases. CDR3 nucleotide sequence: TGTGCCAGCAGACCCTCAGGGGGCGGAAAGGACGAGCAGTACTTC. Protein product: CASRPSGGGKDEQYF.

This chain connects TRBV18 to TRBJ2-7; 7 bases line up with TRBD1. The CDR3 is made up of 15 amino acids. J was trimmed by 2 bases and V by 1 base; bases with no gene match: 5. CDR1 and CDR2 from the germline V gene are KGHSH and LQKENI. CDR3 region: CASSPLGQGAYEQYF. Here the CDR3 DNA reads TGTGCCAGCTCACCACTCGGGCAGGGGGCCTACGAGCAGTACTTC. Full variable domain (outside the CDR3, taken from reference TRBV18 and TRBJ2-7): NAGVMQNPRHLVRRRGQEARLRCSPMKGHSHVYWYRQLPEEGLKFMVYLQKENIIDESGMPKERFSAEFPKEGPSILRIQQVVRGDSAAYFCASSPLGQGAYEQYFGPGTRLTVT.

CDR3 coding DNA: TGTGCCAGCACCTCATGGGACAGCTCCTACGAGCAGTACTTC. Translated, it gives CASTSWDSSYEQYF. The V call is TRBV11-2, the J call TRBJ2-5; 7 bases map to TRBD1. The J call could be wrong; TRBJ2-7 is a better fit for the DNA end. Germline CDR1 reads SGHAT; CDR2 reads FQNNGV. The CDR3 length is 14 residues.

This clone counts as medium-sized. CDR3 in DNA: TGTGCCAGCAGCTTAACCCCCACCGGCGGCTACACCTTC. It translates to CASSLTPTGGYTF. This sequence joins TRBV7-3 and TRBJ1-2, with unresolved D. The germline CDR1 and CDR2 sequences are SGHTA and FQGTGA. The CDR3 is made up of 13 amino acids. The germline V and J ends were trimmed by 0 bases and 8 bases, with 10 bases remaining between them.

This clone was seen only a few times. The rearrangement links TRBV18 to TRBJ2-1; 11 bases align to TRBD2. The J segment lost 5 bases and the V segment lost 6 bases, leaving 12 bases of the junction unmatched. The CDR3 runs 17 residues. Germline V gene lookup returns CDR1 KGHSH and CDR2 LQKENI. In nucleotides, the CDR3 is TGTGCCAGCTCGCCTACCCTGACTAGCGGGGCCGACAATGAGCAGTTCTTC. Translated, it gives CASSPTLTSGADNEQFF.

The chain uses TRBV7-6 and TRBJ1-2; no reliable D call. The CDR3 contains 15 residues. V was pared by 4 bases and J by 0 bases, with 12 bases between. Germline V CDR1 and CDR2: SGHVS, FNYEAQ. This chain's CDR3 is CASSSQPASNYGYTF. The CDR3 DNA reads TGTGCCAGCAGCTCACAACCAGCCTCTAACTATGGCTACACCTTC.

This clone was observed a few times. The chain combines TRBV4-2 with TRBJ1-5; D perhaps matches TRBD1 (5 bases). The V end lost 1 base, the J end lost 6 bases, and 13 bases lay between the germline ends. Per germline, CDR1 LGHNA and CDR2 YNFKEQ. The CDR3 runs 15 residues. CDR3 sequence: CASSQGSGGSQPQHF. The CDR3 nucleotides are TGTGCCAGCAGCCAAGGATCCGGGGGGAGTCAGCCCCAGCATTTT.

The CDR3 DNA is TGTGCCAGCTCAGTTCCTAGTCTGAACACTGAAGCTTTCTTT. Its translation: CASSVPSLNTEAFF. J is TRBJ1-1 and V is TRBV18; D ambiguous. V lost 5 bases, J lost 0 bases, and 10 bases lay in between. Germline V gene lookup returns CDR1 KGHSH and CDR2 LQKENI. The CDR3 has 14 residues.

Here the CDR3 reads CASSSEGDTQYF. CDR3 DNA: TGTGCCAGCAGTTCGGAGGGGGATACGCAGTATTTT. The rearrangement uses TRBV6-5 and TRBJ2-3, with D perhaps matching TRBD2 (6 bases). V lost 4 bases to trimming and J lost 6 bases, with 8 bases between them. The CDR3 is 12 residues long. Per the germline V gene, CDR1 is MNHEY and CDR2 is SVGAGI.

The rearrangement uses TRBV27 and TRBJ2-5, with D perhaps TRBD2 (5 bases). Trimming pared 1 base from V and 4 bases from J, leaving 13 bases between. This CDR3 is 15 amino acids long. CDR1 MNHEY and CDR2 SMNVEV come from the germline V gene (reference sequence). The CDR3 DNA reads as TGTGCCAGCAGTTTATTCGGGGTATCAGGAGAGACCCAGTACTTC. This codes for CASSLFGVSGETQYF.

The V call is TRBV19, the J call TRBJ1-5, with D perhaps matching TRBD1 (5 bases). Per the germline V gene, CDR1 is LNHDA and CDR2 is SQIVND (reference sequence). V lost 7 bases to trimming and J lost 4 bases, with 20 bases between them. CDR3 length equals 16 residues. The CDR3, as DNA: TGTGCCAGTACCCAAAAACCGGGACGTAAAAATCAGCCCCAGCATTTT. This gives the protein CASTQKPGRKNQPQHF.

V usage is TRBV5-1 and J usage is TRBJ2-6; D tentatively reads TRBD1 or TRBD2 (5 bases each). V shed 4 bases and J shed 0 bases, with 17 bases lying between them. Germline V gives CDR1 SGHRS, CDR2 YFSETQ. The CDR3 has 18 residues. The CDR3 spells CASSTGPRRSSGANVLTF. The CDR3 DNA reads as TGCGCCAGCAGCACGGGGCCCCGCCGGAGCTCTGGGGCCAACGTCCTGACTTTC.

The rearrangement uses TRBV18 and TRBJ2-1; 8 bases line up with TRBD2. Per germline, CDR1 KGHSH and CDR2 LQKENI. The CDR3 consists of 14 residues. V was clipped by 2 bases and J by 8 bases; unmatched bases: 5. CDR3 nucleotides: TGTGCCAGCTCACCAGGACTAGCAGGGGATGAGCAGTTCTTC. As protein: CASSPGLAGDEQFF.

The gene calls are TRBV4-2 and TRBJ2-2, with D perhaps given as TRBD1 or TRBD2 (5 bases each). V lost 1 base and J 0 bases, leaving 6 bases between the germline ends. This CDR3 has 15 residues. Germline V gives CDR1 LGHNA, CDR2 YNFKEQ. CDR3 amino acids: CASSQVGANTGELFF. CDR3 in DNA: TGTGCCAGCAGCCAAGTGGGGGCGAACACCGGGGAGCTGTTTTTT.

This chain connects TRBV7-8 to TRBJ1-2; TRBD1 aligns across 7 bases. The V and J ends lost 5 bases and 7 bases, in that order; junction bases with no gene match: 13. Germline-derived CDR1 and CDR2 are SGHVS and FQNEAQ. The CDR3 extends over 15 amino acids. The CDR3 here is CASSPDVWTGGGYTF. Here the CDR3 DNA reads TGTGCCAGCAGCCCAGACGTTTGGACAGGAGGTGGCTACACCTTC. Filled out from reference TRBV7-8 and TRBJ1-2, the complete variable domain reads GAGVSQSPRYKVAKRGQDVALRCDPISGHVSLFWYQQALGQGPEFLTYFQNEAQLDKSGLPSDRFFAERPEGSVSTLKIQRTQQEDSAVYLCASSPDVWTGGGYTFGSGTRLTVV.

J is TRBJ2-7 and V is TRBV18, with D tentatively TRBD2 (6 bases). This CDR3 spans 14 amino acids. V lost 2 bases and J lost 4, with 12 bases in between. Germline V CDR1 and CDR2: KGHSH, LQKENI. Here the CDR3 DNA reads TGTGCCAGCTCACCAGGGACTCCGGGTTACGAGCAGTACTTC. It translates to CASSPGTPGYEQYF.

CDR3 DNA: TGTGCCAGCAGTACCGGGGACTTCCCTCCCAATGAGCAGTTCTTC. This gives the protein CASSTGDFPPNEQFF. The V call is TRBV6-1, the J call TRBJ2-1; tentative D call: TRBD2 (6 bases). The germline V gene has CDR1 MNHNS and CDR2 SASEGT. CDR3 length: 15 residues. The V and J ends lost 5 bases and 6 bases respectively, with 17 bases between them.

V gene TRBV2 combines with J gene TRBJ1-1, with D possibly TRBD1 on 5 matching bases. Germline V CDR1 and CDR2: SNHLY, FYNNEI. Between the trimmed V and J ends, which lost 2 bases and 10 bases, there was a span of 11 bases. The CDR3 spans 12 residues. CDR3 sequence (DNA): TGTGCCAGCAGTGAAACGGGGGGTGGAGCTTTCTTT. This encodes CASSETGGGAFF.

The chain combines TRBV7-2 with TRBJ2-2; 8 nucleotides agree with TRBD2. The CDR3 is made up of 17 amino acids. The germline V gene has CDR1 SGHTA and CDR2 FQGNSA. V shed 5 bases and J 1 base; nucleotides not matched to a gene: 9. CDR3 DNA sequence: TGTGCCAGCAGCAGTACGGGGGGGATATTGAACACCGGGGAGCTGTTTTTT. It specifies CASSSTGGILNTGELFF.

This clone has a single count. The chain combines TRBV2 with TRBJ1-3, with unresolved D. Germline CDR1 and CDR2: SNHLY and FYNNEI. This CDR3 has 14 amino acids. Trimming removed 1 base from V and 0 bases from J, with 4 bases in between. The CDR3 DNA reads TGTGCCAGCAGTGAAGGTAGCTCTGGAAACACCATATATTTT. Encoded protein: CASSEGSSGNTIYF.

The J gene is TRBJ2-7, the V gene TRBV7-9, with D maybe TRBD1 (6 bases). In germline, CDR1 is SEHNR, CDR2 FQNEAQ (reference sequence). V was pared by 0 bases and J by 2 bases, with 11 bases between. CDR3 length equals 15 residues. The CDR3 DNA is TGTGCCAGCAGCTTAGCCTCGACAGGACCCTACGAGCAGTACTTC. Translating gives CASSLASTGPYEQYF.

The CDR3 DNA follows: TGTGCCGCCCACCGAGATACGCAGTATTTT. Translating gives CAAHRDTQYF. The genes are TRBV6-5 and TRBJ2-3, with D unclear. Trimming removed 11 bases at V and 5 bases at J, with 8 bases between. Germline V gene sequence: CDR1 MNHEY, CDR2 SVGAGI. The CDR3 is 10 amino acids.